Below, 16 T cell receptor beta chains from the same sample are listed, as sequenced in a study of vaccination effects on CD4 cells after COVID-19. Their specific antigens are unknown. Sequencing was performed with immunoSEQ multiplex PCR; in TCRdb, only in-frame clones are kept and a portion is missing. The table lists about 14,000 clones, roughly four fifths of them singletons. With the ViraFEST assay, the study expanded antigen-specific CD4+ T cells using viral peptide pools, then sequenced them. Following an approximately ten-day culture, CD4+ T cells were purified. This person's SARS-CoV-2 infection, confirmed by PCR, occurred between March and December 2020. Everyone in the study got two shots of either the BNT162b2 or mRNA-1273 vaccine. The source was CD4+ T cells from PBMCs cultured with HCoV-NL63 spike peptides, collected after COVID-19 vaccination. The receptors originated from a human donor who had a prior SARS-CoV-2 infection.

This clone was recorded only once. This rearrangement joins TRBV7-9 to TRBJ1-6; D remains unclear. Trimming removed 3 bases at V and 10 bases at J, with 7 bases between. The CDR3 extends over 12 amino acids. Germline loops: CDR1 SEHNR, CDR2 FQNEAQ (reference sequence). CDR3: CASSFGVSPLHF. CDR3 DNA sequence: TGTGCCAGCAGCTTCGGCGTATCACCCCTCCACTTT.

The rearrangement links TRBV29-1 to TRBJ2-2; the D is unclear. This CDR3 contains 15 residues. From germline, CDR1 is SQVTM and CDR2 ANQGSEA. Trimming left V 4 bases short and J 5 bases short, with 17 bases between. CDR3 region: CSVAALRSSTGELFF. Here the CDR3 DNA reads TGCAGCGTTGCCGCCCTGAGGTCCTCAACCGGGGAGCTGTTTTTT.

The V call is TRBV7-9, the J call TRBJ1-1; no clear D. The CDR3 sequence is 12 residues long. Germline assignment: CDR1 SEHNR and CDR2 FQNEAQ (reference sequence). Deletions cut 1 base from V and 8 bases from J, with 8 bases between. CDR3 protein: CASSLVAWEAFF. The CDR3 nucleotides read TGTGCCAGCAGCTTAGTAGCGTGGGAAGCTTTCTTT.

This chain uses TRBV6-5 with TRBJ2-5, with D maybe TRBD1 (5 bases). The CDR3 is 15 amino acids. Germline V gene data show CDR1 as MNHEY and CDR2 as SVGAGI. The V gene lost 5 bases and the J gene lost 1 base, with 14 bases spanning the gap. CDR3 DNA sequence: TGTGCCAGCAGTCCGCAGGGATTTGGCCAAGAGACCCAGTACTTC. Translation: CASSPQGFGQETQYF.

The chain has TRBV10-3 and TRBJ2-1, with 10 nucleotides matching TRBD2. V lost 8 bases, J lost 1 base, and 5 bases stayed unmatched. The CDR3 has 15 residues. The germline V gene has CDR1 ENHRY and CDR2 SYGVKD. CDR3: CAIQREGRSYNEQFF. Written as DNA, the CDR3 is TGTGCCATCCAGCGGGAGGGCCGATCCTACAATGAGCAGTTCTTC.

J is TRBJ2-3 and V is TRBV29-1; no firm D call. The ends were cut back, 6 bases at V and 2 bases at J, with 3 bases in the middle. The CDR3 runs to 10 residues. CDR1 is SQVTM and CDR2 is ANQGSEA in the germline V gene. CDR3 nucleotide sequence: TGCAGCGTGGACACAGATACGCAGTATTTT. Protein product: CSVDTDTQYF.

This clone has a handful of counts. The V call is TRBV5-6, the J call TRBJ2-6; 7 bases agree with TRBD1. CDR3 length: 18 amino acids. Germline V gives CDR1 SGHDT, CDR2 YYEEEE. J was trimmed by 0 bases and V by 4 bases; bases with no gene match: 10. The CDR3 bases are TGTGCCAGCAGCACAGGGGTTTTCGTCCCCTCTGGGGCCAACGTCCTGACTTTC. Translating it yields CASSTGVFVPSGANVLTF.

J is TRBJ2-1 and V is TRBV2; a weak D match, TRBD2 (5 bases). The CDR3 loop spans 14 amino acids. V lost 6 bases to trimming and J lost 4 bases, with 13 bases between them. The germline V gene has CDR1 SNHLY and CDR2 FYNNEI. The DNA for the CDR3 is TGTGCCAGCAGCTCGACTACTCCATACAATGAGCAGTTCTTC. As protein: CASSSTTPYNEQFF. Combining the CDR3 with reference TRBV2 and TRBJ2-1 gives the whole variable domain EPEVTQTPSHQVTQMGQEVILRCVPISNHLYFYWYRQILGQKVEFLVSFYNNEISEKSEIFDDQFSVERPDGSNFTLKIRSTKLEDSAMYFCASSSTTPYNEQFFGPGTRLTVL.

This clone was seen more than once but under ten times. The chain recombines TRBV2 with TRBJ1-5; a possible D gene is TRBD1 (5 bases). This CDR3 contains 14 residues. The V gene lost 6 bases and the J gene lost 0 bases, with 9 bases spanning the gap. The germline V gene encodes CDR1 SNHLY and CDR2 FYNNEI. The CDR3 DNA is TGTGCCAGCAGCCAAGGGGCTAGCAATCAGCCCCAGCATTTT. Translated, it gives CASSQGASNQPQHF.

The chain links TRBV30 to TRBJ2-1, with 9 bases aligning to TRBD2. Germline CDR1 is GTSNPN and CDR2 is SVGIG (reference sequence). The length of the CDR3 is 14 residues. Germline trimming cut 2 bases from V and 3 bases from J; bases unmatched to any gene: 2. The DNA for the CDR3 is TGTGCCTGGAGTCGAGCGGGGGGCTACAATGAGCAGTTCTTC. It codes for CAWSRAGGYNEQFF.

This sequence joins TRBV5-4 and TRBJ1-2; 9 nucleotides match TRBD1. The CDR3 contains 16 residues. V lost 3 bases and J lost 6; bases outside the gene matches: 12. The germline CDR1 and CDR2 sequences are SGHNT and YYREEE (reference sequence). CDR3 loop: CASSWGTGYYLDGYTF. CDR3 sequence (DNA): TGTGCCAGCAGCTGGGGGACAGGGTATTATTTAGATGGCTACACCTTC.

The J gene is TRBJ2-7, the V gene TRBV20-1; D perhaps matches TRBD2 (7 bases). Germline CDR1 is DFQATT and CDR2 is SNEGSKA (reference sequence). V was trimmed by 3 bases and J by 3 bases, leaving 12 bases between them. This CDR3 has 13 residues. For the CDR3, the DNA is TGCAGTGCTAGTCGTAGGGGGGGCTACGAGCAGTACTTC. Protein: CSASRRGGYEQYF.

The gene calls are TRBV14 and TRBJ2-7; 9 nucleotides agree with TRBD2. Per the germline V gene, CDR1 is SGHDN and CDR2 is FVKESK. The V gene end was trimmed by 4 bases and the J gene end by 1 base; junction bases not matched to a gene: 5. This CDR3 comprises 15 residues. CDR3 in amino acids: CASSRSSGISYEQYF. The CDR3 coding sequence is TGTGCCAGCAGCCGTTCTAGCGGGATTTCCTACGAGCAGTACTTC.

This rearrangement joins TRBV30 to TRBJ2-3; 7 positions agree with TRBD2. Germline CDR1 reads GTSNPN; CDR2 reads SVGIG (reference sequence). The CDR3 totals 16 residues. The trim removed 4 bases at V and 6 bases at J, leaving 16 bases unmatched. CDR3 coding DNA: TGTGCCTGGATTCAGTTTGGGAGGGGCGGGGTCGATACGCAGTATTTT. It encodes CAWIQFGRGGVDTQYF.

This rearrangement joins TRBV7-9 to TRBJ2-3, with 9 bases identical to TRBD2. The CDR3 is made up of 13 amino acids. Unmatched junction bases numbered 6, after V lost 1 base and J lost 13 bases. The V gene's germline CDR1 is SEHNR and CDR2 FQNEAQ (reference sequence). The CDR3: CASSLDRLAVKYF. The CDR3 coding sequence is TGTGCCAGCAGCTTAGATCGACTAGCGGTTAAGTATTTT.

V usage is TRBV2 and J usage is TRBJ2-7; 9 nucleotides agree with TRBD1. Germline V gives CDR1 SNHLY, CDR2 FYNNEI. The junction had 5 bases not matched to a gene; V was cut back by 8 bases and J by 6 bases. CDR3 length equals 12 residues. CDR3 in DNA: TGTGCCAGCGGGACAGGGTTTTCCGAGCAGTACTTC. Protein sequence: CASGTGFSEQYF. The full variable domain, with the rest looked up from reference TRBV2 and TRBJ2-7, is EPEVTQTPSHQVTQMGQEVILRCVPISNHLYFYWYRQILGQKVEFLVSFYNNEISEKSEIFDDQFSVERPDGSNFTLKIRSTKLEDSAMYFCASGTGFSEQYFGPGTRLTVT.